A selection of T cell receptor beta chains follows, all from one sample in a study of blood T cell repertoires in COVID-19. The protocol was immunoSEQ multiplex PCR, while the TCRdb copy is restricted to in-frame clones and leaves out a portion. The table records 90,000 to 100,000 clones, over 70% of them present only once. The sequencing input was peripheral blood. These receptors were taken from a man aged 60 to 75 with acute or convalescent COVID-19. The CDR3 runs from the conserved cysteine through the conserved F or W. D genes are given only for firm matches. Clone size is stated in some rows and not others, as once, few, many or a class when expanded.

D gene,clone size,J gene,V gene,CDR3 DNA,CDR3 protein
TRBD1,.,TRBJ2-7,TRBV27,TGTGCCAGCAGTCTTCGGACAGGACCCTACGAGCAGTACTTC,CASSLRTGPYEQYF
.,.,TRBJ1-2,TRBV19,TGTGCCAGTATCATCACCCCGGGGTCGGGTGGCTACACCTTC,CASIITPGSGGYTF
TRBD1,.,TRBJ1-4,TRBV7-9,TGTGCCGCCGGGACAGGGGAAGAAAAACTGTTTTTT,CAAGTGEEKLFF
.,.,TRBJ1-5,TRBV7-2,TGTGCCAGCAGCCGAGAGGCCAATCAGCCCCAGCATTTT,CASSREANQPQHF
.,.,TRBJ2-3,TRBV5-1,TGCGCCAGCAGCGCGGGACTTTCCACAGATACGCAGTATTTT,CASSAGLSTDTQYF
.,.,TRBJ1-1,TRBV11-2,TGTGCCAGCAGCTTAGACCCAGGGAACACTGAAGCTTTCTTT,CASSLDPGNTEAFF
TRBD2,.,TRBJ2-7,TRBV6-6,TGTGCCAGCAGTCCCGGGACTAGCGGGCTCTACGAGCAGTACTTC,CASSPGTSGLYEQYF
TRBD1,few,TRBJ1-2,TRBV2,TGTGCCAATCACGGACAGGAGTATGGCTACACCTTC,CANHGQEYGYTF
TRBD2,.,TRBJ2-7,TRBV5-1,TGCGCCAGCAGCTTGTTTATGCCTAGCGGGGGGGCAGGCGAGCAGTACTTC,CASSLFMPSGGAGEQYF
TRBD1,.,TRBJ1-1,TRBV20-1,TGCAGTGCTACCAGACAGGGATTCGCTTTCTTT,CSATRQGFAFF
TRBD1,.,TRBJ1-2,TRBV3-1/TRBV3-2,TGTGCCAGCAGCTTGGGACAGGGGGCGAGTGGCTACACCTTC,CASSLGQGASGYTF
.,.,TRBJ1-2,TRBV5-1,TGCGCCAGCAGCTTGGCTTCCCCACCGGGGGGCTACACCTTC,CASSLASPPGGYTF
.,.,TRBJ1-2,TRBV3-1/TRBV3-2,TGTGCCAGCAGCCAAGGGCGGTCAAAAGTGGGCTACACCTTC,CASSQGRSKVGYTF
.,.,TRBJ1-3,TRBV9,TGTGCCAGCAGCGCGCGGGGGGCAGACGGAAACACCATATATTTT,CASSARGADGNTIYF
.,few,TRBJ1-4,TRBV11-3,TGTGCCAGCAGCTACCACAGGGAAAGTGAAAAACTGTTTTTT,CASSYHRESEKLFF
TRBD2,few,TRBJ2-1,TRBV2,TGTGCCAGCAGTGAGGGGACTAGCGGAGCGAGCTCCTACAATGAGCAGTTCTTC,CASSEGTSGASSYNEQFF
.,.,TRBJ1-2,TRBV29-1,TGCAGCGTTGACGCGGATCAGAAGATAAGCTATGGCTACACCTTC,CSVDADQKISYGYTF
TRBD2,.,TRBJ2-4,TRBV6-5,TGTGCCAGCAGACGGACTAGCGAAGCCAAAAACATTCAGTACTTC,CASRRTSEAKNIQYF
.,.,TRBJ1-2,TRBV6-5,TGTGCCAGCAGTCCCGACAGGAACTATGGCTACACCTTC,CASSPDRNYGYTF
.,.,TRBJ2-5,TRBV30,TGTGCCTGGAGAGTACAGAGTTGGCAAGAGACCCAGTACTTC,CAWRVQSWQETQYF
.,.,TRBJ2-1,TRBV6-2/TRBV6-3,TGTGCCAGCAGTTACGGCCAGGGTCATAGAGATGAGCAGTTCTTC,CASSYGQGHRDEQFF
.,.,TRBJ2-5,TRBV6-4,TGTGCCAGCAGGTTTGGGGCAGCTGAAGAGACCCAGTACTTC,CASRFGAAEETQYF
TRBD2,.,TRBJ2-5,TRBV7-2,TGTGCCAGCAGCTTGCGGAGCGGGAGTGGAGAGACCCAGTACTTC,CASSLRSGSGETQYF
.,.,TRBJ2-7,TRBV5-1,TGCGCCAGCAGCTCGACCGTCGGCAGCGTCTACGAGCAGTACTTC,CASSSTVGSVYEQYF
TRBD1,few,TRBJ1-1,TRBV5-1,TGCGCCAGCAGCTTTGCAGGGGGAAATGAAGCTTTCTTT,CASSFAGGNEAFF
TRBD1,.,TRBJ1-3,TRBV6-5,TGTGCCAGCAGTTATGACAGGGGTAACACCATATATTTT,CASSYDRGNTIYF
.,.,TRBJ1-3,TRBV9,TGTGCCAGCAGCGTAGCTCTTACAGGGCCTGGAAACACCATATATTTT,CASSVALTGPGNTIYF
.,once,TRBJ2-7,TRBV30,TGTGCCTGGGGGCCTCGGGGATGGCGCGAGCAGTACTTC,CAWGPRGWREQYF
.,once,TRBJ2-4,TRBV12-5,TGTGCTAGTGCACTGTCCCTAGCCAAAAACATTCAGTACTTC,CASALSLAKNIQYF
TRBD1,.,TRBJ1-1,TRBV14,TGTGCCAGCAGCCAGGGCGGGACAGCGAACACTGAAGCTTTCTTT,CASSQGGTANTEAFF
TRBD2,.,TRBJ2-2,TRBV28,TGTGCCAGCAGTTTCTGGCTAGCGGGGGAGAAGGGCGGGGAGCTGTTTTTT,CASSFWLAGEKGGELFF
TRBD2,.,TRBJ2-3,TRBV7-6,TGTGCCAGCAGCGGGCTAGCGGGAGTGGTAGATACGCAGTATTTT,CASSGLAGVVDTQYF
TRBD2,.,TRBJ2-3,TRBV15,TGTGCCACCAGCAGAGATTATGGGACTAGCGGGGTGTCCCACACAGATACGCAGTATTTT,CATSRDYGTSGVSHTDTQYF
.,.,TRBJ2-7,TRBV29-1,TGCAGCGTGGGGCAGGAGGGATTTCGGTACGAGCAGTACTTC,CSVGQEGFRYEQYF
.,.,TRBJ2-3,TRBV13,TGTGCCAGCAGGGCACAGGTACTCACAGATACGCAGTATTTT,CASRAQVLTDTQYF
TRBD2,.,TRBJ2-1,TRBV19,TGTGCCAGTAGTCTAAGCCGGGGACTAGCGGGACGAAGTAATGAGCAGTTCTTC,CASSLSRGLAGRSNEQFF
TRBD2,once,TRBJ2-2,TRBV5-6,TGTGCCAGCAGCTCGCCGCCCTATACTAGCGGGGGACCCGGGGAGCTGTTTTTT,CASSSPPYTSGGPGELFF
.,once,TRBJ1-6,TRBV28,TGTGCCAGCAGTCCCTCCTCCCCTTATAATTCACCCCTCCACTTT,CASSPSSPYNSPLHF
.,.,TRBJ2-7,TRBV27,TGTGCCAGCAGTGCGGTCGACGAGCAGTACTTC,CASSAVDEQYF
.,.,TRBJ1-2,TRBV3-1/TRBV3-2,TGTGCCAGCAGCCAAGTGGGGAGGGCTGGCTACACCTTC,CASSQVGRAGYTF
TRBD1,few,TRBJ2-7,TRBV6-5,TGTGCCAGCAGTATGGGACAGCTCTACGAGCAGTACTTC,CASSMGQLYEQYF
TRBD2,.,TRBJ2-1,TRBV30,TGTGCCTGGAGTGTTTATGGGGGGGGAATAAATGAGCAGTTCTTC,CAWSVYGGGINEQFF
.,.,TRBJ1-1,TRBV21-1,TGTGCCAGCGTCTTTGACAGGGAGACGGACACTGAAGCTTTCTTT,CASVFDRETDTEAFF
.,.,TRBJ1-5,TRBV19,TGTGCCAGTAGTAACCGACAGAATCAGCCCCAGCATTTT,CASSNRQNQPQHF
.,.,TRBJ2-3,TRBV6-1,TGTGCCAGCAGTGAATTCGTAGCGGACTACACAGATACGCAGTATTTT,CASSEFVADYTDTQYF
.,.,TRBJ1-2,TRBV7-9,TGTGCCAGCAGCTGGCGGGGCCGGGACTATGGCTACACCTTC,CASSWRGRDYGYTF
.,once,TRBJ1-2,TRBV7-9,TGTGCCAGCAGCTTCCCCCAGGGGCGCTACACCTTC,CASSFPQGRYTF